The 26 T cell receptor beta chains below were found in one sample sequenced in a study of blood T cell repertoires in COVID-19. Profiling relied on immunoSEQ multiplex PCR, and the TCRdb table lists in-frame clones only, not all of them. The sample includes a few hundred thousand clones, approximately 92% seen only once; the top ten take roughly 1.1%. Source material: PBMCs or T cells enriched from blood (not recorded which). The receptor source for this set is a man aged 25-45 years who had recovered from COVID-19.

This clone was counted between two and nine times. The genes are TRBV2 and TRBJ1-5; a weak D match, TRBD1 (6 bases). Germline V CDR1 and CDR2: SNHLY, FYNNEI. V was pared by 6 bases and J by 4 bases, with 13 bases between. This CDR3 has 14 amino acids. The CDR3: CASRMTGGNQPQHF. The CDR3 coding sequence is TGTGCCAGCAGGATGACAGGTGGGAATCAGCCCCAGCATTTT.

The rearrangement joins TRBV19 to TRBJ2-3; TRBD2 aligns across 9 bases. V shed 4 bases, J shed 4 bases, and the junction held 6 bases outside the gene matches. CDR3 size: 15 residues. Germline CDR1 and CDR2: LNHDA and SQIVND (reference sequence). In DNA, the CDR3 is TGTGCCAGTAGTAAACCGGGACTAGCATCAGATACGCAGTATTTT. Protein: CASSKPGLASDTQYF.

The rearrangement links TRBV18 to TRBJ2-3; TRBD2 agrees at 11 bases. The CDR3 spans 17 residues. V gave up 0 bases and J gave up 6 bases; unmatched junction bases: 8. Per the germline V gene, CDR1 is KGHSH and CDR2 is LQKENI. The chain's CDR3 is CASSPPVGLAAPDTQYF. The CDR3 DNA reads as TGTGCCAGCTCACCACCGGTGGGACTAGCGGCCCCGGATACGCAGTATTTT. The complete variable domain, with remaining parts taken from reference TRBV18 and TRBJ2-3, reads NAGVMQNPRHLVRRRGQEARLRCSPMKGHSHVYWYRQLPEEGLKFMVYLQKENIIDESGMPKERFSAEFPKEGPSILRIQQVVRGDSAAYFCASSPPVGLAAPDTQYFGPGTRLTVL.

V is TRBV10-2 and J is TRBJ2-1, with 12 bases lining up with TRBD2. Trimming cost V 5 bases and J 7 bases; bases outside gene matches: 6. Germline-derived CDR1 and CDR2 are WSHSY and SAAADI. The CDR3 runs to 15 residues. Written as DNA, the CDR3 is TGCGCCAGCAGTTCTAGCGGGAGGGCCAGTAATGAGCAGTTCTTC. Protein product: CASSSSGRASNEQFF.

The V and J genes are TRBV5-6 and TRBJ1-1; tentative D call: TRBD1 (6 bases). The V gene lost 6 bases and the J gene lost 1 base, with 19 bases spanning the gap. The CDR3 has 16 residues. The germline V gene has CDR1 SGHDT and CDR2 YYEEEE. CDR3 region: CASNRITGLRNTEAFF. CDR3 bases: TGTGCCAGCAACCGGATCACAGGGCTCCGGAACACTGAAGCTTTCTTT.

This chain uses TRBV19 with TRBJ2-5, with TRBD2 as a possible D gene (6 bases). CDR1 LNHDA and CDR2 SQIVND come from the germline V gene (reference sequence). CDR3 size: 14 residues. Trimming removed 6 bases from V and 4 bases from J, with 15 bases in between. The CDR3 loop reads CASSPVGGLETQYF. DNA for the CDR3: TGTGCCAGTAGCCCCGTGGGGGGATTAGAGACCCAGTACTTC.

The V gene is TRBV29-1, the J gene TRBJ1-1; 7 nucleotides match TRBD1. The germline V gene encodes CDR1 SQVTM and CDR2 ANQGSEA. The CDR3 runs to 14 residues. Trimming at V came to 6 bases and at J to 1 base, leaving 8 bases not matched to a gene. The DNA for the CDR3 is TGCAGCGTGGAGACAGGGAGATCGAACACTGAAGCTTTCTTT. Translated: CSVETGRSNTEAFF.

This chain's CDR3 is CASSSGSSDTQYF. CDR3 nucleotides: TGTGCCAGCAGCAGCGGGAGTTCAGATACGCAGTATTTT. The chain recombines TRBV11-2 with TRBJ2-3, with 8 nucleotides matching TRBD2. This CDR3 has 13 amino acids. Germline-derived CDR1 and CDR2 are SGHAT and FQNNGV. J lost 4 bases, V lost 5 bases, and 2 bases had no gene match.

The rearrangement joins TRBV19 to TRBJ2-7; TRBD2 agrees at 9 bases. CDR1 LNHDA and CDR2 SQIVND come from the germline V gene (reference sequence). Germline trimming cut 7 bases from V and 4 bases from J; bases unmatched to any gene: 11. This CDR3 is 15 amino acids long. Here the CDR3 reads CASTPRSSGSYEQYF. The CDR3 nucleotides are TGTGCCAGTACCCCCCGCAGTAGCGGGAGTTACGAGCAGTACTTC. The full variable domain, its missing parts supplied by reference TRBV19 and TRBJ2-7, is DGGITQSPKYLFRKEGQNVTLSCEQNLNHDAMYWYRQDPGQGLRLIYYSQIVNDFQKGDIAEGYSVSREKKESFPLTVTSAQKNPTAFYLCASTPRSSGSYEQYFGPGTRLTVT.

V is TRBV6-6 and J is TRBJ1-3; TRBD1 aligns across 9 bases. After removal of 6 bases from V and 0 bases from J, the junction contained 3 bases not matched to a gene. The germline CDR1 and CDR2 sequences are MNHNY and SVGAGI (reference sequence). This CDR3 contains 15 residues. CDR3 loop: CASRPTGGSGNTIYF. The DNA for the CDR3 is TGTGCCAGCAGACCGACAGGGGGCTCTGGAAACACCATATATTTT.

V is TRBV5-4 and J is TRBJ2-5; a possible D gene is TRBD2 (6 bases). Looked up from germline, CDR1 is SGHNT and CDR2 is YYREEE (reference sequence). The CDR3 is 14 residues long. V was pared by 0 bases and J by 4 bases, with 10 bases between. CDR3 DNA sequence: TGTGCCAGCAGCTTGGGAGTCGGGGGAGAGACCCAGTACTTC. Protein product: CASSLGVGGETQYF.

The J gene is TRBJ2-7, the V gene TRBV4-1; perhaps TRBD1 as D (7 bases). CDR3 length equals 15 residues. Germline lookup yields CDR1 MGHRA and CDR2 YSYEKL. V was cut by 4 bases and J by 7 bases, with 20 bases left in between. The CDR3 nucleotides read TGCGCCAGCAGCCTTCCGGACAGGACTATTGGAGAGCAGTACTTC. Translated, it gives CASSLPDRTIGEQYF.

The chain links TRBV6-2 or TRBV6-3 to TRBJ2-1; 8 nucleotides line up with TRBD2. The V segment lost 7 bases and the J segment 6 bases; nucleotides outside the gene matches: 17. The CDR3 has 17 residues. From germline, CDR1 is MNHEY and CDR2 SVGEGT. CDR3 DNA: TGTGCCAGCATCCCATCGACTAGCGCCCTTATGTTCAATGAGCAGTTCTTC. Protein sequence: CASIPSTSALMFNEQFF.

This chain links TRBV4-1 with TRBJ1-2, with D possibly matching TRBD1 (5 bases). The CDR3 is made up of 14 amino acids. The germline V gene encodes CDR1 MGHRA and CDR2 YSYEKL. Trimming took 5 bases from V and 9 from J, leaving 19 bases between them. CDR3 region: CASSSSTVGESYTF. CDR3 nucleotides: TGCGCCAGCAGCTCCTCGACAGTCGGAGAGAGCTACACCTTC.

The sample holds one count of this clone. The CDR3 is CASSFSEGKFYTF. The DNA of the CDR3 is TGTGCCAGCAGCTTTTCCGAGGGAAAGTTCTACACCTTC. The V call is TRBV3-1 (or the pseudogene TRBV3-2), the J call TRBJ1-2, with D unclear. This CDR3 is 13 amino acids long. Trimming removed 5 bases at V and 10 bases at J, with 17 bases between. Germline CDR1 reads LGHDT; CDR2 reads YNNKEL (reference sequence).

The CDR3 DNA is TGTGCCAGCAGCCAAGATAGAAGCGAGGCGCAGTTCTTC. This codes for CASSQDRSEAQFF. V gene TRBV4-2 combines with J gene TRBJ2-1; D is unresolved. The CDR3 has 13 residues. Germline V gene sequence: CDR1 LGHNA, CDR2 YNFKEQ. With 0 bases removed from V and 12 bases from J, the gap between germline ends came to 12 bases.

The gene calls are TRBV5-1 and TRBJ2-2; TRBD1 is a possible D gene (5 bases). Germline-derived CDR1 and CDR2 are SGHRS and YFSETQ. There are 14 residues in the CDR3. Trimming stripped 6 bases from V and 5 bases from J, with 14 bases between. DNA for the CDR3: TGCGCCAGCACCCAGGGTACGGGTACCGGGGAGCTGTTTTTT. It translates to CASTQGTGTGELFF.

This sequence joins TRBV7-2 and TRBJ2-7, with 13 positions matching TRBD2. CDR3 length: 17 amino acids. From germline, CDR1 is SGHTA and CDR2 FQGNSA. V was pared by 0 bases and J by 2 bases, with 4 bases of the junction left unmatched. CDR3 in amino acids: CASSLAGTSGNPYEQYF. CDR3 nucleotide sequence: TGTGCCAGCAGCTTAGCCGGGACTAGCGGGAACCCCTACGAGCAGTACTTC.

The CDR3 reads CASSDRNLNYGYTF. Written as DNA, the CDR3 is TGTGCCAGTAGCGACAGGAACCTTAATTATGGCTACACCTTC. The V gene is TRBV19, the J gene TRBJ1-2; possible D gene TRBD1, 6 bases. This CDR3 region has 14 residues. Germline values: CDR1 LNHDA, CDR2 SQIVND (reference sequence). Trimming shortened V by 6 bases and J by 5 bases, and 16 bases separated the two germline ends. Drawing the rest from reference TRBV19 and TRBJ1-2, the complete variable domain is DGGITQSPKYLFRKEGQNVTLSCEQNLNHDAMYWYRQDPGQGLRLIYYSQIVNDFQKGDIAEGYSVSREKKESFPLTVTSAQKNPTAFYLCASSDRNLNYGYTFGSGTRLTVV.

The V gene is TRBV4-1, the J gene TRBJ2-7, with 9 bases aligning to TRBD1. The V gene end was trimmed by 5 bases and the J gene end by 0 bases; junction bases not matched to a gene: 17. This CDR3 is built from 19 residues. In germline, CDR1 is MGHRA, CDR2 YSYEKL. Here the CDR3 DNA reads TGCGCCAGCAGCTCAGAAACGTGGCCGGGACAGGGCTTCTCCTACGAGCAGTACTTC. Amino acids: CASSSETWPGQGFSYEQYF.

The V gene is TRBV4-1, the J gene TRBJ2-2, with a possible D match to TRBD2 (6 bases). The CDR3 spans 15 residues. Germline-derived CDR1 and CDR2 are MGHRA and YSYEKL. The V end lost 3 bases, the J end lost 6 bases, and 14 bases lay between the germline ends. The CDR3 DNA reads TGCGCCAGCAGCCAGGGGGAGGCTCCCGCCGGGGAGCTGTTTTTT. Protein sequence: CASSQGEAPAGELFF.

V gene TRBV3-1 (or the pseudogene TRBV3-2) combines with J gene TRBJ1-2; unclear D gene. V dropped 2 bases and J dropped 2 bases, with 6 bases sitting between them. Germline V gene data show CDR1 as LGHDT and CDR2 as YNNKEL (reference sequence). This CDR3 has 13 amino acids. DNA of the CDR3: TGTGCCAGCAGCCAAACCAGGAACTATGGCTACACCTTC. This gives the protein CASSQTRNYGYTF.

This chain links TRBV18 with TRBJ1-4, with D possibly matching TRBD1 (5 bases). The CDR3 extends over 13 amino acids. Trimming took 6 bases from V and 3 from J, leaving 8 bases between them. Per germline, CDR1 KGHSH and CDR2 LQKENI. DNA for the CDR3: TGTGCCAGCTCGGAGGGGCCTAATGAAAAACTGTTTTTT. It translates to CASSEGPNEKLFF.

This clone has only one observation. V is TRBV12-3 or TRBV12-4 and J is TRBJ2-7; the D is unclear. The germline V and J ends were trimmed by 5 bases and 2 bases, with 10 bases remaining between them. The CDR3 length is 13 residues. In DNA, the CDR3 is TGTGCCAGCAGTCCCCAGATGGCCTACGAGCAGTACTTC. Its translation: CASSPQMAYEQYF.

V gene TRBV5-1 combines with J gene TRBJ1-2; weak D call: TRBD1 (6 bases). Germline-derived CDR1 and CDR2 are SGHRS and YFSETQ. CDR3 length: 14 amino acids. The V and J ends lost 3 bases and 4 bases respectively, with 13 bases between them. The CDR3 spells CASSWSGESYGYTF. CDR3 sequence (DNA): TGCGCCAGCAGCTGGTCAGGGGAGAGCTATGGCTACACCTTC. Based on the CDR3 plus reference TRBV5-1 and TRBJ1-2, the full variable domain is KAGVTQTPRYLIKTRGQQVTLSCSPISGHRSVSWYQQTPGQGLQFLFEYFSETQRNKGNFPGRFSGRQFSNSRSEMNVSTLELGDSALYLCASSWSGESYGYTFGSGTRLTVV.

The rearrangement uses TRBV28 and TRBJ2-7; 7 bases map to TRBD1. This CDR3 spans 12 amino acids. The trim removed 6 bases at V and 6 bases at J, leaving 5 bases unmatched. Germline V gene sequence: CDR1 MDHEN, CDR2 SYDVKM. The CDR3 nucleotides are TGTGCCAGCAGCACTTACAGGGGCGAGCAGTACTTC. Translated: CASSTYRGEQYF.